Listed below are T cell receptor beta chains from one sample, sequenced in a study of OX40 agonist ivuxolimab in advanced cancers. Sequencing used immunoSEQ multiplex PCR; TCRdb keeps in-frame clones, though not all of them. The data show about 35,000 clones, approximately 90% seen once. The specimen comprised CD4+ or CD8+ T cells sorted from blood, sampled in a trial of the OX40 agonist ivuxolimab. The receptors come from an adult with an advanced solid tumor such as melanoma, head and neck, liver or kidney cancer. Each CDR3 is given with its conserved first and last residue. Each record gives: D gene, clone size, J gene, V gene, CDR3 protein, CDR3 DNA. The D gene is left open where the match is weak. Size values are once, few and many counts, or a class for expanded clones, and some rows have none.

D gene: TRBD1
clone size: few
J gene: TRBJ1-1
V gene: TRBV19
CDR3 protein: CGTGVTEAFF
CDR3 DNA: TGTGGGACAGGGGTCACTGAAGCTTTCTTT

D gene: NA
clone size: NA
J gene: TRBJ2-7
V gene: TRBV16
CDR3 protein: CASSQGSYEQYF
CDR3 DNA: TGTGCCAGCAGCCAGGGCTCCTACGAGCAGTACTTC

D gene: NA
clone size: NA
J gene: TRBJ2-5
V gene: TRBV28
CDR3 protein: CASSFSGLYQETQYF
CDR3 DNA: TGTGCCAGCAGTTTCAGCGGGTTGTACCAAGAGACCCAGTACTTC

D gene: NA
clone size: NA
J gene: TRBJ2-3
V gene: TRBV7-8
CDR3 protein: CASSLLGGRSTDTQYF
CDR3 DNA: TGTGCCAGCAGCTTATTGGGTGGGCGAAGCACAGATACGCAGTATTTT

D gene: NA
clone size: NA
J gene: TRBJ2-3
V gene: TRBV9
CDR3 protein: CASSSDVSDTQYF
CDR3 DNA: TGTGCCAGCAGCTCGGACGTCTCAGATACGCAGTATTTT

D gene: TRBD1
clone size: NA
J gene: TRBJ2-7
V gene: TRBV4-2
CDR3 protein: CASSHAGTGQYEQYF
CDR3 DNA: TGTGCCAGCAGCCATGCCGGGACAGGGCAGTACGAGCAGTACTTC

D gene: NA
clone size: NA
J gene: TRBJ2-1
V gene: TRBV28
CDR3 protein: CASSSRLGNEQFF
CDR3 DNA: TGTGCCAGCAGTTCGAGACTAGGCAATGAGCAGTTCTTC

D gene: TRBD2
clone size: NA
J gene: TRBJ2-7
V gene: TRBV29-1
CDR3 protein: CSVEASSGYEQYF
CDR3 DNA: TGCAGCGTTGAAGCCTCTAGCGGCTACGAGCAGTACTTC

D gene: NA
clone size: NA
J gene: TRBJ2-1
V gene: TRBV27
CDR3 protein: CASSHTSANEQFF
CDR3 DNA: TGTGCCAGCAGCCATACTAGTGCGAATGAGCAGTTCTTC

D gene: NA
clone size: NA
J gene: TRBJ1-2
V gene: TRBV18
CDR3 protein: CASSPTTGTSLYYTF
CDR3 DNA: TGTGCCAGCTCACCAACAACCGGGACATCGCTTTACTACACCTTC

D gene: TRBD1
clone size: NA
J gene: TRBJ1-2
V gene: TRBV7-8
CDR3 protein: CASSSLTGGITYGYTF
CDR3 DNA: TGTGCCAGCAGCTCGCTGACAGGGGGGATTACCTATGGCTACACCTTC

D gene: NA
clone size: NA
J gene: TRBJ2-7
V gene: TRBV2
CDR3 protein: CASSDNKFYEQYF
CDR3 DNA: TGTGCCAGCAGTGACAACAAGTTCTACGAGCAGTACTTC

D gene: TRBD2
clone size: NA
J gene: TRBJ2-7
V gene: TRBV28
CDR3 protein: CASSYPRRAGATYEQYF
CDR3 DNA: TGTGCCAGCAGCTATCCCCGAAGAGCGGGAGCGACCTACGAGCAGTACTTC

D gene: TRBD1
clone size: NA
J gene: TRBJ2-3
V gene: TRBV9
CDR3 protein: CASSVGDREFADTQYF
CDR3 DNA: TGTGCCAGCAGCGTAGGAGACAGGGAGTTCGCAGATACGCAGTATTTT

D gene: NA
clone size: once
J gene: TRBJ2-7
V gene: TRBV28
CDR3 protein: CASTLGGLSGQYF
CDR3 DNA: TGTGCCAGCACCCTTGGGGGACTCTCGGGGCAGTACTTC

D gene: TRBD1
clone size: once
J gene: TRBJ1-5
V gene: TRBV19
CDR3 protein: CASSIDQFLQGDQPQHF
CDR3 DNA: TGTGCCAGTAGTATAGATCAATTTTTACAGGGGGACCAGCCCCAGCATTTT

D gene: TRBD2
clone size: once
J gene: TRBJ2-5
V gene: TRBV5-1
CDR3 protein: CASSLGLAGESLETQYF
CDR3 DNA: TGCGCCAGCAGCTTGGGGCTAGCGGGAGAATCCCTAGAGACCCAGTACTTC

D gene: NA
clone size: NA
J gene: TRBJ1-1
V gene: TRBV28
CDR3 protein: CASSLGRAFSTEAFF
CDR3 DNA: TGTGCCAGCAGTTTAGGGCGGGCGTTCAGCACTGAAGCTTTCTTT

D gene: TRBD2
clone size: once
J gene: TRBJ2-7
V gene: TRBV28
CDR3 protein: CASTIGLAGAYEQYF
CDR3 DNA: TGTGCCAGCACCATAGGACTAGCGGGAGCCTACGAGCAGTACTTC

D gene: TRBD2
clone size: NA
J gene: TRBJ2-5
V gene: TRBV9
CDR3 protein: CASTQAGGPEETQYF
CDR3 DNA: TGTGCCAGCACCCAAGCGGGAGGGCCTGAGGAGACCCAGTACTTC

D gene: TRBD2
clone size: NA
J gene: TRBJ2-2
V gene: TRBV7-2
CDR3 protein: CASSSDLAGGPTGELFF
CDR3 DNA: TGTGCCAGCAGCTCGGACCTAGCGGGAGGGCCCACCGGGGAGCTGTTTTTT

D gene: NA
clone size: NA
J gene: TRBJ2-5
V gene: TRBV28
CDR3 protein: CASRSLGSAETQYF
CDR3 DNA: TGTGCCAGCAGGTCCCTTGGGAGTGCAGAGACCCAGTACTTC

D gene: NA
clone size: NA
J gene: TRBJ2-7
V gene: TRBV9
CDR3 protein: CASSVETGAPYEQYF
CDR3 DNA: TGTGCCAGCAGCGTAGAAACGGGAGCGCCCTACGAGCAGTACTTC

D gene: NA
clone size: NA
J gene: TRBJ2-1
V gene: TRBV7-7
CDR3 protein: CASSSIAGWDEQFF
CDR3 DNA: TGTGCTAGCAGTTCTATCGCAGGGTGGGATGAGCAGTTCTTC

D gene: NA
clone size: NA
J gene: TRBJ2-3
V gene: TRBV21-1
CDR3 protein: CASSKLIAGGGSDTQYF
CDR3 DNA: TGTGCCAGCAGCAAATTGATAGCGGGAGGGGGGTCAGATACGCAGTATTTT